Included here is one TCR beta chain sequence, with context. These data originate in a study of OX40 agonist ivuxolimab in advanced cancers. Samples were taken at baseline and on day 1 of cycles 4 and 7. Germline loops: CDR1 MGHRA, CDR2 YSYEKL. The CDR3 is 16 amino acids. The V segment lost 2 bases and the J segment 8 bases; nucleotides outside the gene matches: 12. The method was immunoSEQ multiplex PCR; TCRdb's version includes in-frame clones alone and lacks a portion of them. The table includes about 54,000 clones, 84% detected once. The sequence came from an adult with an advanced solid tumor such as melanoma, head and neck, liver or kidney cancer. The rearrangement links TRBV4-1 to TRBJ1-2; the match to TRBD1 covers 9 bases. Sequencing was performed on CD4+ or CD8+ T cells sorted from blood, taken in a trial of the OX40 agonist ivuxolimab. CDR3 in DNA: TGCGCCAGCAGCCAACCGTACCGAGGGACAGGGCCCGGCTACACCTTC. Amino acid sequence: CASSQPYRGTGPGYTF.